The 2 T cell receptor beta chains listed next were all sequenced from one sample in a study of T cell responses to AZD1222 COVID-19 vaccine. Data came from immunoSEQ multiplex PCR; TCRdb stores just in-frame clones and leaves some out. The sample has about 78,000 clones, roughly 87% seen once. The source was peripheral blood, collected on day 0 of AZD1222 vaccination. The source of these receptors is an adult in good health.

The V and J genes are TRBV5-5 and TRBJ1-4; D unresolved. The CDR3 consists of 15 residues. Germline V CDR1 and CDR2: SGHKS, YYEKEE (reference sequence). Trimming removed 0 bases at V and 7 bases at J, with 13 bases between. Written as DNA, the CDR3 is TGTGCCAGCAGCTTGGCCGCGGACGTCAGTGAAAAACTGTTTTTT. Its protein is CASSLAADVSEKLFF.

The chain is built from TRBV6-2 or TRBV6-3 and TRBJ1-1, with unresolved D. Germline-derived CDR1 and CDR2 are MNHEY and SVGEGT. With 2 bases removed from V and 1 base from J, the gap between germline ends came to 5 bases. The CDR3 runs to 13 residues. CDR3 nucleotides: TGTGCCAGCAGTTACAGGTGGAACACTGAAGCTTTCTTT. This encodes CASSYRWNTEAFF.